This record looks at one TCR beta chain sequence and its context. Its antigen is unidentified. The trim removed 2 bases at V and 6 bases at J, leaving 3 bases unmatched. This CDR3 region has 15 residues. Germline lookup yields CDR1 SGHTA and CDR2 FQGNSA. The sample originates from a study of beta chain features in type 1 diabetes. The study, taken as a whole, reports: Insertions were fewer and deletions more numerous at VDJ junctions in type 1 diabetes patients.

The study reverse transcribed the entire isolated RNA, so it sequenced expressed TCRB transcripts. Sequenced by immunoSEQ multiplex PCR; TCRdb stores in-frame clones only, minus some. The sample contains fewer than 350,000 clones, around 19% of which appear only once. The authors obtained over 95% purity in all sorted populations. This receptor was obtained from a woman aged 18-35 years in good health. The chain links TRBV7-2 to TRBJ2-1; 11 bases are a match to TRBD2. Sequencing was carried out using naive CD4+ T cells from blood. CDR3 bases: TGTGCCAGCAGCTTACTAGCGGGGGGCTCCAATGAGCAGTTCTTC. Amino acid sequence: CASSLLAGGSNEQFF.